The 9 T cell receptor beta chains presented below share a single source sample, sequenced in a study of T cells in Graves' hyperthyroidism and ophthalmopathy. The TCR beta CDR3 regions underwent amplification using RNA transcripts as the source. In the first-round RT-PCR of the TCR CDR3, the HTBI primer set was used. MiXCR, run by TCRdb on the multiplex PCR reads, gives a single entry per CDR3 protein. Of around 760,000 distinct CDR3 sequences listed, approximately 40% were seen once; the top ten hold around 32%. The sample comprised blood. Receptors originate from a woman aged 40 to 50 with Graves' hyperthyroidism.

As regards this clonotype: A much more abundant neighbour one base away suggests this may be a read error. The V and J genes are TRBV7-6 and TRBJ2-7, with D possibly being TRBD2 (6 bases). Germline loops: CDR1 SGHVS, CDR2 FNYEAQ. This CDR3 region has 15 residues. This CDR3 is CTSSYRGTPSYEQYF. CDR3 DNA: TGTACCAGCAGTTACCGGGGGACCCCTTCCTACGAGCAGTACTTC.

In this sample, this clonotype turned up many times. V gene TRBV7-2 combines with J gene TRBJ1-3; D gene ambiguous. Deletions cut 1 base from V and 5 bases from J, with 6 bases between. CDR3 size: 13 residues. Germline CDR1 reads SGHTA; CDR2 reads FQGNSA. Here the CDR3 DNA reads TGTGCCAGCAGCTTAGGAGAGAGAAACACCATATATTTT. Residues: CASSLGERNTIYF. The full variable domain, completed using reference TRBV7-2 and TRBJ1-3, is GAGVSQSPSNKVTEKGKDVELRCDPISGHTALYWYRQSLGQGLEFLIYFQGNSAPDKSGLPSDRFSAERTGGSVSTLTIQRTQQEDSAVYLCASSLGERNTIYFGEGSWLTVV.

This chain uses TRBV12-3 or TRBV12-4 with TRBJ2-5, with 14 bases matching TRBD2. The trim removed 4 bases at V and 1 base at J, leaving 5 bases unmatched. The CDR3 loop spans 17 amino acids. This CDR3 is CASSSRGTSGSQETQYF. The CDR3 DNA is TGTGCCAGCAGTTCGAGGGGGACTAGCGGGAGCCAAGAGACCCAGTACTTC.

This clonotype occurred many times. The J gene is TRBJ2-5, the V gene TRBV7-2; D not resolved. Trimming removed 5 bases at V and 3 bases at J, with 10 bases between. The CDR3 sequence is 13 residues long. Germline V gene data show CDR1 as SGHTA and CDR2 as FQGNSA. The CDR3 spells CASSGDLEETQYF. The CDR3 bases are TGTGCCAGCAGCGGTGACTTGGAAGAGACCCAGTACTTC.

This clonotype showed up just a few times. The chain employs TRBV7-9 and TRBJ1-1, with TRBD1 identical over 7 bases. V trimming: 5 bases; J trimming: 4 bases; junction bases outside the gene matches: 19. CDR1 is SEHNR and CDR2 is FQNEAQ in the germline V gene (reference sequence). CDR3 length: 18 residues. CDR3 sequence reads: CASSGRKQGSGEITEAFF. The CDR3 coding sequence is TGTGCCAGCAGCGGCCGTAAACAGGGGAGTGGGGAGATCACTGAAGCTTTCTTT.

This clonotype has more than one count but fewer than ten. The chain carries TRBV7-2 and TRBJ1-4; tentative D call: TRBD1 (6 bases). Trimming removed 5 bases at V and 4 bases at J, with 11 bases between. The CDR3 length is 14 residues. Germline V gives CDR1 SGHTA, CDR2 FQGNSA. CDR3 in DNA: TGTGCCAGCAGCGGGGGGGGGCTTAATGAAAAACTGTTTTTT. This encodes CASSGGGLNEKLFF. The full variable domain, rest sourced from reference TRBV7-2 and TRBJ1-4, is GAGVSQSPSNKVTEKGKDVELRCDPISGHTALYWYRQSLGQGLEFLIYFQGNSAPDKSGLPSDRFSAERTGGSVSTLTIQRTQQEDSAVYLCASSGGGLNEKLFFGSGTQLSVL.

This chain links TRBV20-1 with TRBJ1-6; D possibly corresponds to TRBD1 (5 bases). Germline V gene lookup returns CDR1 DFQATT and CDR2 SNEGSKA (reference sequence). V lost 0 bases and J 0 bases, leaving 12 bases between the germline ends. The CDR3 extends over 17 amino acids. CDR3 protein: CSAREVQGPSYNSPLHF. In DNA form, the CDR3 reads TGCAGTGCTAGAGAAGTCCAGGGCCCCTCCTATAATTCACCCCTCCACTTT.

The chain has TRBV28 and TRBJ1-1, with 9 bases aligning to TRBD1. J lost 8 bases, V lost 3 bases, and 7 bases had no gene match. CDR1 is MDHEN and CDR2 is SYDVKM in the germline V gene. CDR3 length: 14 residues. CDR3 nucleotide sequence: TGTGCCAGCAGTTTTTCTACGACAGGGGGGGAAGCTTTCTTT. This translates into CASSFSTTGGEAFF.

The J gene is TRBJ1-5, the V gene TRBV19, with D uncertain. The CDR3 contains 13 residues. Germline CDR1 reads LNHDA; CDR2 reads SQIVND (reference sequence). V dropped 6 bases and J dropped 7 bases, with 13 bases sitting between them. CDR3 residues: CASSAVERQPQHF. The DNA of the CDR3 is TGTGCCAGTAGCGCAGTTGAGAGGCAGCCCCAGCATTTT.